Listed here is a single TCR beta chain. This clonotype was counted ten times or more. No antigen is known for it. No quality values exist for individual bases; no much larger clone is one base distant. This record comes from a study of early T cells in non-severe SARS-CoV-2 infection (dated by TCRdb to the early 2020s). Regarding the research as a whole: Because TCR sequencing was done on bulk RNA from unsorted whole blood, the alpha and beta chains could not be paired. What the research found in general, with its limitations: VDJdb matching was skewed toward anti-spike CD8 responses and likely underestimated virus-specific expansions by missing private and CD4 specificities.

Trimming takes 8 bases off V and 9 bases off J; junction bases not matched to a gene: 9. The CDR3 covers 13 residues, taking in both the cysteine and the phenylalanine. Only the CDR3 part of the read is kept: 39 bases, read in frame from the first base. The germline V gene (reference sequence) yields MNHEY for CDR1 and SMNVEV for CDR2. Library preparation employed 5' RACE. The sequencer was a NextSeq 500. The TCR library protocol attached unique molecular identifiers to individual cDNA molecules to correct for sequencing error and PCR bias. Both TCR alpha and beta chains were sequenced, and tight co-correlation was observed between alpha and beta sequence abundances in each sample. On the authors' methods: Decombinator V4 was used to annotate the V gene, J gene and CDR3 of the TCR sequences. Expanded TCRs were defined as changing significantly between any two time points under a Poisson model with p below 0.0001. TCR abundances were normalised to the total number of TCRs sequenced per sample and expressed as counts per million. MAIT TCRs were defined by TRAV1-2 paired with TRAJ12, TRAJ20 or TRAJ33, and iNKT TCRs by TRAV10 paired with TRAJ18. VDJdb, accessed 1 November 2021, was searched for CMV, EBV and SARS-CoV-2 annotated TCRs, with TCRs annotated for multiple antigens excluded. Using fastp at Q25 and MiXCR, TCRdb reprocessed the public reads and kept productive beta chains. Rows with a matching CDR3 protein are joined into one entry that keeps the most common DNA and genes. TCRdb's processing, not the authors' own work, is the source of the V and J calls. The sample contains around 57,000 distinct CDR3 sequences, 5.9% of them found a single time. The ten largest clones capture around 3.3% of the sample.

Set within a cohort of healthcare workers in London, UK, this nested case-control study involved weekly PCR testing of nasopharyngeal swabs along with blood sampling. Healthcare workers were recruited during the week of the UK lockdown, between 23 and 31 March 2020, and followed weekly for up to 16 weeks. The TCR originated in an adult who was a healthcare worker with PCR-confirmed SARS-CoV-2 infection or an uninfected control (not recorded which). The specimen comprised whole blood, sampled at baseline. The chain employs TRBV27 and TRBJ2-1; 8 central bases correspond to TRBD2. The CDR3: CASFSRLAPEQFF. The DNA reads TGTGCCAGCTTTTCTAGACTAGCGCCTGAGCAGTTCTTC.